Listed below are T cell receptor beta chains from one sample, sequenced in a study of CD8+CD57+ T cells in acquired aplastic anemia. TCRdb analysed the reads with MiXCR anew, one entry per CDR3 protein. This sample has 160,000 or so distinct CDR3 sequences, with about 45% found just once. Specimen: sorted CD4+, CD8+, or CD8+CD57+ T cells (not recorded which) from PBMCs. The receptors were gathered from a human donor with aplastic anemia. The CDR3 runs from the conserved cysteine through the conserved F or W. The D gene is left open where the match is weak. Rows give clone size only sometimes, using once, few, many, or a class for an expanded clone.

many,TRBJ1-1,.,TRBV19,TGTGCCAGTAGTATATTCTCTACGAACGGGGACACTGAAGCTTTCTTT,CASSIFSTNGDTEAFF
many,TRBJ2-5,.,TRBV6-5,TGTGCCAGTCAGAGCGTCGGGGAGACCCAGTACTTC,CASQSVGETQYF
.,TRBJ1-2,.,TRBV9,TGTGCCAGCAGCGTAGCTGAAGCCAGGGGAGGGGACTACGACTACACCTTC,CASSVAEARGGDYDYTF
.,TRBJ2-1,TRBD1,TRBV20-1,TGCAGTGCGCCCGTTTCAGGGGACAGCTCCTACAATGAGCAGTTCTTC,CSAPVSGDSSYNEQFF
many,TRBJ2-5,.,TRBV11-2,TGTGCCAGCAGCTTAGATGTTAGCGTTGGAGAGACCCAGTACTTC,CASSLDVSVGETQYF
.,TRBJ1-1,.,TRBV19,TGTGCCAGTTCTCGGGTCCTTCTGAACACTGAAGCTCTCTTT,CASSRVLLNTEALF
many,TRBJ1-3,.,TRBV19,TGTGCCAGTAGTATCCTTGGAAACACCATATATTTT,CASSILGNTIYF
few,TRBJ1-6,TRBD1,TRBV25-1,TGTGCCAGCAGCCTCACAGGGGGCGATTCACCCCTCCACTTT,CASSLTGGDSPLHF
.,TRBJ2-7,.,TRBV20-1,TGCAGTGCGGGGGAGGCAGCCTACGAGCAGTACTTC,CSAGEAAYEQYF
.,TRBJ2-5,.,TRBV3-1,TGTGCCAGCAGCCAAGTCGGAAAGACCCAGTACTTC,CASSQVGKTQYF
once,TRBJ1-1,TRBD1,TRBV19,TGTGCCAGTACAGGCGGGACAGGGGGCAGGGACACTGAAGCTTTCTTT,CASTGGTGGRDTEAFF
.,TRBJ2-7,.,TRBV7-8,TGTGCCAGCAGCCCGACCCTATACGAGCAGTACTTC,CASSPTLYEQYF
many,TRBJ1-1,.,TRBV29-1,TGCAGCGTTGGCGGGAGGAGTAGGGGTAGGAACACTGAAGCTTTCTTT,CSVGGRSRGRNTEAFF
.,TRBJ1-2,.,TRBV15,TGTGCCACCAGCAGAGGGATCTATGGCTACACCTTC,CATSRGIYGYTF
.,TRBJ1-5,.,TRBV2,TGTGCCAGCAGAAGGACAGTCAATCAGCCCCAGCATTTT,CASRRTVNQPQHF
.,TRBJ2-2,.,TRBV10-3,TGTGCCATCAGTGAGAAGCAGGGGAACACCGGGGAGCTGTTTTTT,CAISEKQGNTGELFF
many,TRBJ2-2,.,TRBV4-2,TGTGCCAGCAGCCAAGGCAGGGGGGACACCGGGGAGCTGTTTTTT,CASSQGRGDTGELFF
.,TRBJ2-5,.,TRBV11-3,TGCGCCAGCAGTGACGCAGGGTCCCAGACCCAGTACTTC,CASSDAGSQTQYF
.,TRBJ1-2,.,TRBV29-1,TGCAGCGACCGGGACACCGCTAACTATGGCTACACCTTC,CSDRDTANYGYTF
.,TRBJ2-7,.,TRBV7-2,TGTGCCAGCAGCTTAGGCAGCCCCGAGCAGTACTTC,CASSLGSPEQYF
.,TRBJ2-1,.,TRBV19,TGTGCCAGTAGTATACAGGCCCAGTCTGATGAGCAGTTCTTC,CASSIQAQSDEQFF
many,TRBJ2-7,TRBD1,TRBV6-5,TGTGCCAGCAGTTCCGGGACAGGGGGTACCGCGGGGGAGCAGTACTTC,CASSSGTGGTAGEQYF
.,TRBJ1-5,.,TRBV2,TGTGCCAGCAGTCATCCCTACTTACGACAGGGCAATCAGCCCCAGCATTTT,CASSHPYLRQGNQPQHF
many,TRBJ2-5,.,TRBV6-1,TGTGCCAGCAGCCCAGGGACGGGCTACATGGCCCAGTACTTC,CASSPGTGYMAQYF
many,TRBJ1-4,TRBD1,TRBV20-1,TGCAGTGCGAGAACCAGGACAGGGGGCGATGGAAAACTGTTTTTT,CSARTRTGGDGKLFF
.,TRBJ1-5,TRBD1,TRBV20-1,TGCAGTGCTAGTAGACAGGGAGGAAATCAGCCCCAGCATTTT,CSASRQGGNQPQHF
.,TRBJ1-5,.,TRBV14,TGTGCCAGCAGCCAAGCGGGATGGACAGCAAGCAATCAGCCCCGGCATTTT,CASSQAGWTASNQPRHF
many,TRBJ1-3,TRBD1,TRBV20-1,TGCAGGGATTTCAGGGGGCTTTTCTCTGGAAACACCATATATTTT,CRDFRGLFSGNTIYF
.,TRBJ2-7,.,TRBV6-1,TGTGCCAGCAGTGAAGTGGGGGGGCTCTACGAGCAGTACTTC,CASSEVGGLYEQYF
.,TRBJ1-6,TRBD1,TRBV2,TGTGCCAGCATAGGACAGGGTAATTCACCCCTCCACTTT,CASIGQGNSPLHF
.,TRBJ2-5,TRBD2,TRBV29-1,TGCAGCCCTATCACGGCGGGAGTAGCAGAGACCCAGTACTTC,CSPITAGVAETQYF
many,TRBJ2-2,TRBD1,TRBV7-6,TGTGCCAGCAGCTCCAGACAGGGGGAAGGCGGGGAGCTGTTTTTT,CASSSRQGEGGELFF
.,TRBJ1-1,.,TRBV9,TGTGCCAGCAGCGCGCCCTCGGGGGGATCGACTGAAGCTTTCTTT,CASSAPSGGSTEAFF
.,TRBJ1-2,TRBD1,TRBV29-1,TGCAGCGGTGGACAGGGGGGTGGCTACACCTTC,CSGGQGGGYTF
.,TRBJ2-7,TRBD2,TRBV25-1,TGTGCCAGCACCCCGGATAGCGGGGGGGCCTACGAGCAGTACTTC,CASTPDSGGAYEQYF
.,TRBJ1-3,.,TRBV10-3,TGTGCCGTCAATGGGGGGTCTGGAAACACCATATATTTT,CAVNGGSGNTIYF
.,TRBJ2-3,.,TRBV2,TGTGCCAGCACCCTCACACGACGAGGCACAGATACGCAGTATTTT,CASTLTRRGTDTQYF
.,TRBJ2-3,.,TRBV24-1,TGTGCCACCAGTGACCGGCGGAGGAGCTGGAGCACAGATACGCAGTATTTT,CATSDRRRSWSTDTQYF
.,TRBJ1-1,.,TRBV15,TGTGCCACCAGGAGAGAGGCAGCCATGAACACTGAAGCTTTCTTT,CATRREAAMNTEAFF
.,TRBJ1-5,.,TRBV6-1,TGTGCCAGCAGAACGACAGACAATCAGCCCCAGCATTTT,CASRTTDNQPQHF
few,TRBJ1-4,.,TRBV11-2,TGTGCCAGCAGCTTGGCTGGCCCTAGGGAAAAACTGTTTTTT,CASSLAGPREKLFF
.,TRBJ2-7,.,TRBV19,TGTGCCAGTAGCGGCCAAGCGGACTACGAGCAGTACTTC,CASSGQADYEQYF
.,TRBJ2-5,.,TRBV2,TGTGCCAGCAGTCAGGGTGCGGGGGAGACCCAGTACTTC,CASSQGAGETQYF